Given below is one T cell receptor (beta chain) in context. Its antigen is currently unknown. The data were taken from a study of radiotherapy plus CTLA-4 blockade in lung cancer. Across the study: Of the patients, 15% to 20% showed objective responses and approximately 34% attained disease control. General study points: An expansion of tumor-derived TCR clones occurred in blood after radiotherapy plus ipilimumab.

Focal radiation with ipilimumab CTLA-4 blockade was given to patients with chemo-refractory metastatic non-small-cell lung cancer. Germline CDR1 and CDR2: SGHVS and FQNEAQ. The CDR3 is 13 amino acids. Trimming stripped 3 bases from V and 14 bases from J, with 16 bases between. The data were produced by immunoSEQ multiplex PCR, yet TCRdb's version contains in-frame clones alone and is incomplete. The data contain about 110,000 clones, approximately 77% of them singletons. This chain connects TRBV7-8 to TRBJ1-4; a possible D gene is TRBD1 (6 bases). This TCR came from a human donor with non-small cell lung cancer that progressed on radiotherapy plus ipilimumab. Some clones in this sample may be carry-over from other donors' samples. Sequences were derived from peripheral blood, sampled from a patient treated with radiotherapy plus ipilimumab. The CDR3 sequence is CASSFHVEDSLFF. The CDR3 DNA sequence: TGTGCCAGCAGCTTTCATGTTGAGGACAGCCTGTTTTTT.